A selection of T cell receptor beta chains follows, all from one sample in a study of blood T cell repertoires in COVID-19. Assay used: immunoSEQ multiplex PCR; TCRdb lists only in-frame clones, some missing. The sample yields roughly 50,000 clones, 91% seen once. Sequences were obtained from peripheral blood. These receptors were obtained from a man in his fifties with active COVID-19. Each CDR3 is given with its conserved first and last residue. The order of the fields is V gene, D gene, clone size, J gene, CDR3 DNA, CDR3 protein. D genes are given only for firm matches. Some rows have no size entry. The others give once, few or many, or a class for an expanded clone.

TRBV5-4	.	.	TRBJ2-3	TGTGCCAGCAGCTATCCCAGCCCAGGGAGGCCGGATACGCAGTATTTT	CASSYPSPGRPDTQYF
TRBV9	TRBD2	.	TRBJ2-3	TGTGCCAGCAGCAAGACGGGAGGGCTCTGGACAGATACGCAGTATTTT	CASSKTGGLWTDTQYF
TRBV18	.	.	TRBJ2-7	TGTGCCAGCTCACCACCGACAGGTCCCTACGAGCAGTACTTC	CASSPPTGPYEQYF
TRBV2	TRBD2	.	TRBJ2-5	TGTGCCAGCGTTACCCGGACTAGCGGGAGGCGGCCGGAGACCCAGTACTTC	CASVTRTSGRRPETQYF
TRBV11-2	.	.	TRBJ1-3	TGTGCCAGCAGCACCCGGACTTCTGCAAACACCATATATTTT	CASSTRTSANTIYF
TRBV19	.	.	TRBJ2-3	TGTGCCAGTAGTATACCCGAGGCCACAGATACGCAGTATTTT	CASSIPEATDTQYF
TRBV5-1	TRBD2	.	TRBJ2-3	TGCGCCAGCAGCCCGGACGGGGCGGGAGAAGAGGGGAAAGATACGCAGTATTTT	CASSPDGAGEEGKDTQYF
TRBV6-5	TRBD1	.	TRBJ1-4	TGTGCCAGCAGGCCCTCGACAGGGTCGGAAAAACTGTTTTTT	CASRPSTGSEKLFF
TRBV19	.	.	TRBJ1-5	TGTGCCACCCAGGGTAGGAGCAATCAGCCCCAGCATTTT	CATQGRSNQPQHF
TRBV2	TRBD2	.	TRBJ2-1	TGTGCCAGCATATCACTTAGCGGGAGTCTTAACAATGAGCAGTTCTTC	CASISLSGSLNNEQFF
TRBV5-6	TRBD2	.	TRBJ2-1	TGTGCCAGCAGCTTCTTCTCTAGCGGGATGGAACATGAGCAGTTCTTC	CASSFFSSGMEHEQFF
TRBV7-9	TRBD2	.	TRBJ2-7	TGTGCCAGCAGCCGCCCCGGCGGGAGAGACGAGCAGTACTTC	CASSRPGGRDEQYF
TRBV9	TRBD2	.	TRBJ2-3	TGTGCCAGCAGACCGGGACTAGCGGTAGATACGCAGTATTTT	CASRPGLAVDTQYF
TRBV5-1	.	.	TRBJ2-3	TGCGCCAGCAGGGTTAGCGGCCCCAGCACAGATACGCAGTATTTT	CASRVSGPSTDTQYF
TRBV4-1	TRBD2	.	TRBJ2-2	TGCGCCAGCAGCAGGGGACTAGCCCGGGGGGATGGCACCGGGGAGCTGTTTTTT	CASSRGLARGDGTGELFF
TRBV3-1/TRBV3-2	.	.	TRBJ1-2	TGTGCCAGCAGGTTCCAGGGGCACTATGGCTACACCTTC	CASRFQGHYGYTF
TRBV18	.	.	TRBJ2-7	TGTGCCAGCTCACCAGATCCATCTCAGGAGCAGTACTTC	CASSPDPSQEQYF
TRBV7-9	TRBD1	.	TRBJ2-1	TGTGCCAGCAGCCCAAGGGGACAGGTAGAAAATGAGCAGTTCTTC	CASSPRGQVENEQFF
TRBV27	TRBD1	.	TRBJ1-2	TGTGCCAGCAGTCCCCGGGACAGGGGCGGTTATGGCTACACCTTC	CASSPRDRGGYGYTF
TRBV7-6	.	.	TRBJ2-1	TGTGCCAGCAGCTTAGCGGAGAGCTCCTACAATGAGCAGTTCTTC	CASSLAESSYNEQFF
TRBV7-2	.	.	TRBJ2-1	TGTGCCAGCAGCTTATCCTACTTAAATGAGCAGTTCTTC	CASSLSYLNEQFF
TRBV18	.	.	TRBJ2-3	TGTGCCAGCTCGAAGACAGGGACTTCGGATACGCAGTATTTT	CASSKTGTSDTQYF
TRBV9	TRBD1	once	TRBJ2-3	TGTGCCAGCAGCGTTCGGACAGGGGGCAGCACAGATACGCAGTATTTT	CASSVRTGGSTDTQYF
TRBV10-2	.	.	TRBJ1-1	TGCGCCAGCAGTTCAGGGTCCCCCTTGAACACTGAAGCTTTCTTT	CASSSGSPLNTEAFF
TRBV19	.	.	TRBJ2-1	TGTGCCAGTAGATTAGCGGCGGCGAGAAACAATGAGCAGTTCTTC	CASRLAAARNNEQFF
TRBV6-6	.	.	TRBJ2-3	TGTGCCAGCAGTTACTTGGGGGGGCTCGGCACAGATACGCAGTATTTT	CASSYLGGLGTDTQYF
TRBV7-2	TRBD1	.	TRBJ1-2	TGTGCCAGCAGCTTAGTGGTTTCAGGGGGCTATGGCTACACCTTC	CASSLVVSGGYGYTF
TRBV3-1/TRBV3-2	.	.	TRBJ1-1	TGTGCCAGCAGCCAAGGCGAAACGGTCCTGGTAAGGGGAATCAAAGCTTTCTTT	CASSQGETVLVRGIKAFF
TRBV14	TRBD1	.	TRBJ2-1	TGTGCCAGCAGCCCCAAACCGGACAGGGGGCACTACAATGAGCAGTTCTTC	CASSPKPDRGHYNEQFF
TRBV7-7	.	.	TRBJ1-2	TGTGCCAGCAGCTCGGCCAGGGTCTATGGCTACACCTTC	CASSSARVYGYTF
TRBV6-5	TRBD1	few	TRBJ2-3	TGTGCCAGCAGACGCACAGCAGGGGGCGAGGCGCAGTATTTT	CASRRTAGGEAQYF
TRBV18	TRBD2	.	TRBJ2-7	TGTGCCAGCGCCTTAGCGGGGATCACCTACGAGCAGTACTTC	CASALAGITYEQYF
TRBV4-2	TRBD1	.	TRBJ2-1	TGTGCCAGCAGCCAAGGACAGGGGCATGGTGAGCAGTTCTTC	CASSQGQGHGEQFF
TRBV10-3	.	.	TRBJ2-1	TGTGCCATCAGCGACGACACCGGAGGGCAGTTCTTC	CAISDDTGGQFF
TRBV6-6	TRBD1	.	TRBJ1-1	TGTGCCAGCAGGACCGCAGGGGGGAGAGACACTGAAGCTTTCTTT	CASRTAGGRDTEAFF
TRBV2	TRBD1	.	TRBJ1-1	TGTGCCAGCACTGTTGGACAGGGGACTGAAGCTTTCTTT	CASTVGQGTEAFF
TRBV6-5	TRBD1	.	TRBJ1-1	TGTGCCAGCAGCCTCAAAACAGGGGGCGCAAGGTCTTTCTTT	CASSLKTGGARSFF
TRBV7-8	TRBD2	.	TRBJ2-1	TGTGCCAGCAGCTTACCGCGGGGGGGCAGTGAGCAGTTCTTC	CASSLPRGGSEQFF
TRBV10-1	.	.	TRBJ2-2	TGCGCCAGCAGTGGGACAGTGTCCGGGGAGCTGTTTTTT	CASSGTVSGELFF
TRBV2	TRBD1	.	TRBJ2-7	TGTGCCAGTGGGGGAACGACAGGGGTGGAGGAGCAGTACTTC	CASGGTTGVEEQYF
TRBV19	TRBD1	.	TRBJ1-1	TGTGCCAGTAGTGTCGACAGGGGAACGATGAACACTGAAGCTTTCTTT	CASSVDRGTMNTEAFF
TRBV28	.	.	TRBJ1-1	TGTGCCAGCACCATAGGGGGGACTATTCCTGAAGCTTTCTTT	CASTIGGTIPEAFF
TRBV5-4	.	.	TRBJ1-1	TGTGCCAGCAGCTTGGGGGGCCACTCGTATATGAACACTGAAGCTTTCTTT	CASSLGGHSYMNTEAFF
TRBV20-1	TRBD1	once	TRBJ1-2	TGCAGTGCTAGTAAGGCGGCCGCAGGGGGCGCTGGCTACACCTTC	CSASKAAAGGAGYTF
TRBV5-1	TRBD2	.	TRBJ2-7	TGCGCCAGCAGCTTGGAGGGACTAGCGGCATACGAGCAGTACTTC	CASSLEGLAAYEQYF